This entry features one T cell receptor beta chain sequence. Its antigen is currently unknown. This sample stems from a study of post-analysis software for immune sequencing data. Across the whole study: Both relapsing-remitting and secondary progressive multiple sclerosis featured among the disease courses, as did progressive-relapsing multiple sclerosis.

Regarding the study as a whole: A handful of TRBV segments were significantly more frequent in patients than in controls. TRBV5-6, TRBV5-1 and TRBV20-1 were among these segments. By F measure, samples from a shared preparation batch strongly co-clustered. Patients with multiple sclerosis recorded significantly lower normalized Chao1 diversity than controls, the study found.

CDR3 length: 16 residues. V shed 2 bases, J shed 8 bases, and the junction held 9 bases outside the gene matches. Germline assignment: CDR1 LGHDT and CDR2 YNNKEL (reference sequence). Libraries were made from TCR beta cDNA, and they carried unique molecular identifiers. Around 500,000 cDNA molecules were obtained from around 0.96 to 9.9 million T cells. TCRdb fed the PCR reads into MiXCR, producing one record per CDR3 protein. Of roughly 570,000 distinct CDR3 sequences listed, less than 40% are singletons. This TCR was sampled from a girl under 18 with multiple sclerosis. This chain connects TRBV3-1 to TRBJ1-4; 9 bases are a match to TRBD1. The sequenced sample was blood. CDR3 coding DNA: TGTGCCAGCAGCCAAAGTAGAACAGGGGGCGCCGAAAAACTGTTTTTT. As protein: CASSQSRTGGAEKLFF.